This entry is about one T cell receptor beta chain. The data derive from a study of blood T cell repertoires in COVID-19. Per the authors' pipeline: Reference gene primer amplification in the assay estimated nucleated cell counts. Sequenced by immunoSEQ multiplex PCR; TCRdb stores in-frame clones only, minus some. That table gives V, J and clone size, and the DNA gave D and trimming. The sample yields a few hundred thousand clones, about nine tenths seen once. This CDR3 contains 16 residues. V was clipped by 0 bases and J by 3 bases, with 12 bases between them. Germline V lookup: CDR1 MNHEY, CDR2 SVGAGI.

The chain is built from TRBV6-5 and TRBJ1-3; perhaps TRBD1 as D (6 bases). This receptor was taken from a man aged 25-40 years who had recovered from COVID-19. Source material: PBMCs or T cells enriched from blood (not recorded which). CDR3 protein: CASSYSRGGGGNTIYF. The CDR3 nucleotides read TGTGCCAGCAGTTACTCGAGGGGGGGTGGTGGAAACACCATATATTTT.